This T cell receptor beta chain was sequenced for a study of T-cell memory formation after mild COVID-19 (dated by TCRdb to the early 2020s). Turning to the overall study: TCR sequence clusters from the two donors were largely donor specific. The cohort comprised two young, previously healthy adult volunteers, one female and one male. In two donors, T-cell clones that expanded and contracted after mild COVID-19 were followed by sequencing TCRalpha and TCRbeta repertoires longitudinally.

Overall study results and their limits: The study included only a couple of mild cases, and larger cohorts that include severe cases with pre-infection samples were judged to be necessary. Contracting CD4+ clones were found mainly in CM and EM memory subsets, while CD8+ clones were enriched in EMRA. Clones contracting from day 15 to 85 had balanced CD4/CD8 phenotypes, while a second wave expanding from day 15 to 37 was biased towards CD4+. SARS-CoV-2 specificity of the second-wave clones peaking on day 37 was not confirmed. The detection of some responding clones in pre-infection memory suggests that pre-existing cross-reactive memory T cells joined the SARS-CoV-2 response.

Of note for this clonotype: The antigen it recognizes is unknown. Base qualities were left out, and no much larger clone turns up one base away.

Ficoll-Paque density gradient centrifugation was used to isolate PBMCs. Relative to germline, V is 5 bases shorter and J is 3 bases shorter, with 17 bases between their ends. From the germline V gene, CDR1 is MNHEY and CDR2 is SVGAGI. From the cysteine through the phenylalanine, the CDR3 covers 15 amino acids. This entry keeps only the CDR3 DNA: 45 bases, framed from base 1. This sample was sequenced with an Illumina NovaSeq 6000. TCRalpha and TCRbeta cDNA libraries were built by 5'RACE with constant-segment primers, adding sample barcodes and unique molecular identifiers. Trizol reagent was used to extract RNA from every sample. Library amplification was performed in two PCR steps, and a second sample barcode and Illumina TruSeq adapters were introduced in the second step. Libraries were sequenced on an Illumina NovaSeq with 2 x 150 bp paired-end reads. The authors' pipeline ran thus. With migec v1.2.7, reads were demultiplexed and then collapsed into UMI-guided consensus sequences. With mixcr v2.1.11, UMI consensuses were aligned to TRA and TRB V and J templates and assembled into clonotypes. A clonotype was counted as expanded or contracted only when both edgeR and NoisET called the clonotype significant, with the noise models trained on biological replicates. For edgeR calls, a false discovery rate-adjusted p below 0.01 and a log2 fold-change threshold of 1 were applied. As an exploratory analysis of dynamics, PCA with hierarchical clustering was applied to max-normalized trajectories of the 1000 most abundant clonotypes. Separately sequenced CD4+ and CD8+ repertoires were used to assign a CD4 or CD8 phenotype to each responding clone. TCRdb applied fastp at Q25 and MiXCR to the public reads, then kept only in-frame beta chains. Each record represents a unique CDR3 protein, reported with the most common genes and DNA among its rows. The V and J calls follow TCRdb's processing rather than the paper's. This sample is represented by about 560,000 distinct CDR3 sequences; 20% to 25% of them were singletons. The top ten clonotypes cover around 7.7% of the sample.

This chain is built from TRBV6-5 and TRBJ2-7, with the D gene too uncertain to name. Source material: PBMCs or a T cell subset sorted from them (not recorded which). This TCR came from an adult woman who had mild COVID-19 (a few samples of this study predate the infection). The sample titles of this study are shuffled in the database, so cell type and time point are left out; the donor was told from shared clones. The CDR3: CASSPDFQRSYEQYF. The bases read TGTGCCAGCAGTCCCGATTTTCAAAGGAGCTACGAGCAGTACTTC.